Shown below are 30 T cell receptor beta chains from a single sample sequenced in a study of shared clonotypes between healthy human individuals (TCRdb year 2020). Library preparation employed the immunoSEQ multiplex PCR assay. Drawn from immuneACCESS, this table holds only the in-frame rearrangements with V and J called that TCRdb kept. Clones are partly lost; checked studies trace under half to an unresolved V gene and leave the rest unexplained. Across this sample there are roughly 500,000 clones, with about 96% seen only once. The ten largest make up roughly 0.06% of the sample. Sequencing was performed on naive CD4+ T cells sorted from blood. Interpreted using the paper, the cell subset or site label stands for: CD45RA+ positively selected. These receptors all stem from a woman aged 25 to 45 in good health.

This clone is a singleton in its sample. This chain joins TRBV28 and TRBJ1-1, with 7 bases fitting TRBD1. Per the germline V gene, CDR1 is MDHEN and CDR2 is SYDVKM. J gave up 8 bases and V 7 bases, and 16 bases lay outside the gene matches. CDR3 length: 15 amino acids. CDR3 DNA sequence: TGTGCCAGCATTAAAGGTGACAGGGCCATGATGGAAGCTTTCTTT. Translated, it gives CASIKGDRAMMEAFF.

The chain recombines TRBV11-2 with TRBJ2-7; TRBD1 matches at 7 bases. CDR1 and CDR2 (germline): SGHAT, FQNNGV. V lost 5 bases, J lost 7 bases, and 17 bases stayed unmatched. There are 16 residues in the CDR3. CDR3 DNA: TGTGCCAGCAGCCCCCTGAGGGGGCGACGTTTTAAAGAGCAGTACTTC. Translation gives CASSPLRGRRFKEQYF.

The chain has TRBV28 and TRBJ2-2; D possibly corresponds to TRBD1 (5 bases). The CDR3 extends over 15 amino acids. The ends were cut back, 3 bases at V and 0 bases at J, with 8 bases in the middle. Germline-derived CDR1 and CDR2 are MDHEN and SYDVKM. The CDR3 sequence: CASSLYRPNTGELFF. The DNA of the CDR3 is TGTGCCAGCAGTTTGTACAGGCCGAACACCGGGGAGCTGTTTTTT.

The CDR3 DNA follows: TGTGCCAGCAGCTTGAGAGGGGCCTCCTACGAGCAGTACTTC. The encoded protein is CASSLRGASYEQYF. This chain links TRBV7-2 with TRBJ2-7, with D perhaps TRBD1 or TRBD2 (5 bases each). The CDR3 consists of 14 residues. Germline CDR1 reads SGHTA; CDR2 reads FQGNSA. V was cut by 3 bases and J by 0 bases, with 9 bases left in between.

The J gene is TRBJ2-7, the V gene TRBV2, with D maybe TRBD1 (6 bases). CDR1 and CDR2 (germline): SNHLY, FYNNEI. The CDR3 totals 13 residues. V lost 5 bases, J lost 5 bases, and 13 bases lay in between. DNA for the CDR3: TGTGCCAGCAGTCCACAGGGTCGTAACGAGCAGTACTTC. Its protein product is CASSPQGRNEQYF. Variable domain in full (rest from reference TRBV2 and TRBJ2-7): EPEVTQTPSHQVTQMGQEVILRCVPISNHLYFYWYRQILGQKVEFLVSFYNNEISEKSEIFDDQFSVERPDGSNFTLKIRSTKLEDSAMYFCASSPQGRNEQYFGPGTRLTVT.

This chain uses TRBV5-6 with TRBJ2-5, with 7 bases lining up with TRBD1. From germline, CDR1 is SGHDT and CDR2 YYEEEE. The CDR3 length is 16 residues. V lost 1 base, J lost 4 bases, and 10 bases stayed unmatched. The CDR3 DNA reads TGTGCCAGCAGCTTGTCGGCTGGACAGGTACGAGAGACCCAGTACTTC. This sequence encodes CASSLSAGQVRETQYF.

The V gene is TRBV7-6, the J gene TRBJ2-1, with D perhaps TRBD2 (6 bases). Germline lookup yields CDR1 SGHVS and CDR2 FNYEAQ. The CDR3 has 16 residues. Trimming shortened V by 5 bases and J by 0 bases, and 14 bases separated the two germline ends. The CDR3: CASSQGPAGSYNEQFF. The CDR3 DNA reads TGTGCCAGCAGCCAGGGCCCAGCGGGCTCCTACAATGAGCAGTTCTTC.

The genes are TRBV13 and TRBJ1-4; 9 positions agree with TRBD1. Germline CDR1 and CDR2: PRHDT and FYEKMQ (reference sequence). V lost 10 bases, J lost 4 bases, and 13 bases stayed unmatched. The CDR3 consists of 16 residues. As DNA, the CDR3 is TGTGCCACCAAGAGGTTTGGGACAGGGTTTAATGAAAAACTGTTTTTT. It translates to CATKRFGTGFNEKLFF. Based on the CDR3 plus reference TRBV13 and TRBJ1-4, the full variable domain is AAGVIQSPRHLIKEKRETATLKCYPIPRHDTVYWYQQGPGQDPQFLISFYEKMQSDKGSIPDRFSAQQFSDYHSELNMSSLELGDSALYFCATKRFGTGFNEKLFFGSGTQLSVL.

This chain links TRBV19 with TRBJ1-5; D gene ambiguous. With 8 bases removed from V and 0 bases from J, the gap between germline ends came to 11 bases. Germline-derived CDR1 and CDR2 are LNHDA and SQIVND (reference sequence). The CDR3 consists of 14 residues. The CDR3 nucleotides read TGTGCCAGTCGGGCTCTAGGTAGCAATCAGCCCCAGCATTTT. Protein sequence: CASRALGSNQPQHF.

This chain uses TRBV2 with TRBJ1-4; D is possibly TRBD1 (5 bases). The germline V and J ends were trimmed by 4 bases and 4 bases, with 16 bases remaining between them. Germline values: CDR1 SNHLY, CDR2 FYNNEI. This CDR3 region has 16 residues. The CDR3 DNA is TGTGCCAGCAGTGCCCATAGGGACGCTTTTAATGAAAAACTGTTTTTT. It translates to CASSAHRDAFNEKLFF.

The chain has TRBV28 and TRBJ1-5; the D gene is possibly TRBD1 (5 bases). CDR1 MDHEN and CDR2 SYDVKM come from the germline V gene. CDR3 length equals 14 residues. Trimming stripped 6 bases from V and 4 bases from J, with 13 bases between. For the CDR3, the DNA is TGTGCCAGCAGGGGGCGTCAGCGTAATCAGCCCCAGCATTTT. It translates to CASRGRQRNQPQHF.

V usage is TRBV6-5 and J usage is TRBJ2-7; tentatively, D is TRBD1 (5 bases). This CDR3 spans 12 amino acids. V lost 7 bases to trimming and J lost 5 bases, with 12 bases between them. Germline V lookup: CDR1 MNHEY, CDR2 SVGAGI. CDR3 DNA sequence: TGTGCCAGCAAAAAAAGGGGTCACGAGCAGTACTTC. It translates to CASKKRGHEQYF.

The V call is TRBV18, the J call TRBJ1-5; TRBD1 agrees at 7 bases. Trimming removed 3 bases from V and 10 bases from J; junction bases left unmatched: 15. The CDR3 loop spans 16 amino acids. Germline V gene lookup returns CDR1 KGHSH and CDR2 LQKENI. CDR3 in DNA: TGTGCCAGCTCACCCTTTGGGACAGCACAGGGGTTTCCCCAGCATTTT. Amino acid sequence: CASSPFGTAQGFPQHF.

The chain links TRBV7-6 to TRBJ2-7; D unclear. The CDR3 runs 15 residues. V was trimmed by 5 bases and J by 0 bases, leaving 14 bases between them. Germline V gives CDR1 SGHVS, CDR2 FNYEAQ. CDR3 residues: CASSLSLTSSYEQYF. CDR3 in DNA: TGTGCCAGCAGCCTTTCCTTGACATCCTCCTACGAGCAGTACTTC.

This rearrangement joins TRBV7-9 to TRBJ2-1; D is unclear. V lost 5 bases and J 7 bases, leaving 12 bases between the germline ends. Germline assignment: CDR1 SEHNR and CDR2 FQNEAQ (reference sequence). This CDR3 spans 13 amino acids. The CDR3 DNA follows: TGTGCCAGCAGCCTCCTGGTGGGGAATGAGCAGTTCTTC. It specifies CASSLLVGNEQFF.

The chain is built from TRBV6-5 and TRBJ2-7; D is unresolved. Trimming took 7 bases from V and 0 from J, leaving 7 bases between them. The CDR3 is 12 residues long. Germline lookup yields CDR1 MNHEY and CDR2 SVGAGI. The DNA of the CDR3 is TGTGCCAGCAAAGATGGCTCCTACGAGCAGTACTTC. Amino acid sequence: CASKDGSYEQYF.

This clone was recorded once. This chain joins TRBV6-6 and TRBJ2-7, with D unclear. Germline values: CDR1 MNHNY, CDR2 SVGAGI (reference sequence). Trimming stripped 0 bases from V and 8 bases from J, with 8 bases between. CDR3 length: 12 amino acids. CDR3 DNA: TGTGCCAGCAGTTACTCGGAGACACAGCAGTACTTC. It specifies CASSYSETQQYF.

The chain recombines TRBV21-1 with TRBJ2-1. TRBV21-1 has pseudogene status. The CDR3 is made up of 14 amino acids. CDR3 amino acids: CASSPALSYNEQFF. The CDR3 nucleotides read TGTGCCAGCAGCCCAGCCCTCTCCTACAATGAGCAGTTCTTC.

The gene calls are TRBV5-1 and TRBJ1-1, with 8 bases aligning to TRBD1. Per the germline V gene, CDR1 is SGHRS and CDR2 is YFSETQ. V was clipped by 4 bases and J by 2 bases; unmatched bases: 10. CDR3 length: 16 amino acids. The CDR3 is CASSQTQGARNTEAFF. The CDR3 DNA sequence: TGCGCCAGCAGCCAGACGCAGGGGGCCCGAAACACTGAAGCTTTCTTT.

The genes are TRBV10-3 and TRBJ1-2; D is possibly TRBD1 (5 bases). CDR3 length equals 14 residues. Trimming shortened V by 7 bases and J by 4 bases, and 16 bases separated the two germline ends. Germline assignment: CDR1 ENHRY and CDR2 SYGVKD. CDR3 sequence: CAIKDRDGLYGYTF. CDR3 nucleotides: TGTGCCATCAAGGATCGGGACGGCCTCTATGGCTACACCTTC.

V usage is TRBV5-1 and J usage is TRBJ2-1, with no clear D. Looked up from germline, CDR1 is SGHRS and CDR2 is YFSETQ. This CDR3 is 16 amino acids long. V dropped 2 bases and J dropped 4 bases, with 16 bases sitting between them. CDR3 amino acids: CASSLRVSGLYNEQFF. The CDR3 DNA sequence: TGCGCCAGCAGCTTACGGGTATCGGGCTTATACAATGAGCAGTTCTTC.

This chain uses TRBV28 with TRBJ1-4; the D is unclear. Trimming shortened V by 2 bases and J by 0 bases, and 4 bases separated the two germline ends. Germline values: CDR1 MDHEN, CDR2 SYDVKM. CDR3 size: 14 residues. CDR3 residues: CASSLAATNEKLFF. The CDR3 nucleotides are TGTGCCAGCAGTTTAGCAGCAACTAATGAAAAACTGTTTTTT.

This chain uses TRBV28 with TRBJ1-6, with D maybe TRBD1 (6 bases). CDR1 is MDHEN and CDR2 is SYDVKM in the germline V gene. The length of the CDR3 is 10 residues. V shed 8 bases and J shed 13 bases, with 9 bases lying between them. The CDR3, as DNA: TGTGCCAGCGGACAGAGGCCCCTCCACTTT. It specifies CASGQRPLHF.

The rearrangement joins TRBV6-1 to TRBJ2-7, with D hard to call. Germline-derived CDR1 and CDR2 are MNHNS and SASEGT. Trimming took 7 bases from V and 3 from J, leaving 7 bases between them. This CDR3 spans 11 amino acids. The chain's CDR3 is CASTRVYEQYF. The CDR3 coding sequence is TGTGCCAGCACCCGGGTCTACGAGCAGTACTTC.

The chain combines TRBV19 with TRBJ2-2, with a tentative D call TRBD2 (6 bases). Deletions cut 1 base from V and 0 bases from J, with 12 bases between. Germline values: CDR1 LNHDA, CDR2 SQIVND (reference sequence). This CDR3 has 17 residues. The CDR3 sequence is CASSIGGGIANTGELFF. The CDR3 nucleotides read TGTGCCAGTAGTATAGGGGGCGGGATTGCGAACACCGGGGAGCTGTTTTTT.

This chain joins TRBV28 and TRBJ1-5, with a weak D call TRBD1 (6 bases). V was pared by 6 bases and J by 9 bases, with 18 bases between. Looked up from germline, CDR1 is MDHEN and CDR2 is SYDVKM. The CDR3 totals 14 residues. In DNA form, the CDR3 reads TGTGCCAGCAGGGGGGGGGCCCGCGTGGGGCCCCAGCATTTT. Its protein product is CASRGGARVGPQHF. The whole variable domain, filled in from reference TRBV28 and TRBJ1-5, reads DVKVTQSSRYLVKRTGEKVFLECVQDMDHENMFWYRQDPGLGLRLIYFSYDVKMKEKGDIPEGYSVSREKKERFSLILESASTNQTSMYLCASRGGARVGPQHFGDGTRLSIL.

CDR3 loop: CASSWGLAETQYF. CDR3 nucleotides: TGCGCCAGCAGCTGGGGACTAGCTGAGACCCAGTACTTC. This sequence joins TRBV5-1 and TRBJ2-5, with 9 bases aligning to TRBD2. Germline CDR1 and CDR2: SGHRS and YFSETQ. The CDR3 spans 13 residues. V was pared by 3 bases and J by 5 bases, with 2 bases of the junction left unmatched.

The chain has TRBV5-4 and TRBJ2-1; 10 nucleotides line up with TRBD2. Trimming took 4 bases from V and 2 from J; bases not matched to a gene: 3. The CDR3 totals 15 residues. In germline, CDR1 is SGHNT, CDR2 YYREEE (reference sequence). The CDR3 sequence is CASSPAGGPYNEQFF. Here the CDR3 DNA reads TGTGCCAGCAGCCCAGCGGGAGGGCCCTACAATGAGCAGTTCTTC.

This CDR3 reads CASSLGTSGRVYEQFF. CDR3 coding DNA: TGTGCCAGCAGTCTAGGGACTAGCGGGAGGGTATATGAGCAGTTCTTC. The rearrangement uses TRBV28 and TRBJ2-1; 16 nucleotides align to TRBD2. Germline V lookup: CDR1 MDHEN, CDR2 SYDVKM. CDR3 length: 16 residues. Trimming took 5 bases from V and 8 from J; bases not matched to a gene: 6.

The V gene is TRBV5-1, the J gene TRBJ1-1; no clear D. The CDR3 loop spans 15 amino acids. Looked up from germline, CDR1 is SGHRS and CDR2 is YFSETQ. V was trimmed by 0 bases and J by 5 bases, leaving 14 bases between them. The CDR3 is CASSLVGEVGTEAFF. The CDR3 nucleotides read TGCGCCAGCAGCTTGGTCGGGGAAGTAGGAACTGAAGCTTTCTTT.